Presented here are 32 T cell receptor beta chains from one specimen sequenced in a study of cytomegalovirus exposure and HLA in healthy donors. In the PCR, 60 Vbeta and 13 Jbeta primers were used. The assay was immunoSEQ multiplex PCR, and TCRdb's table has in-frame clones only and misses some. The sample lists about 220,000 clones; over 75% were seen once. The sequenced sample consisted of PBMCs. The source of these receptors is a male donor in good health and CMV-seronegative.

This clone was observed once. The chain combines TRBV19 with TRBJ1-6; D perhaps matches TRBD1 (6 bases). The CDR3 length is 13 residues. Germline lookup yields CDR1 LNHDA and CDR2 SQIVND (reference sequence). Trimming shortened V by 10 bases and J by 11 bases, and 18 bases separated the two germline ends. The CDR3 DNA follows: TGTGCCACCTCACAGGGAATGAGAGCACCCCTCCACTTT. The encoded protein is CATSQGMRAPLHF.

This chain uses TRBV5-1 with TRBJ2-5, with 7 bases identical to TRBD1. Germline lookup yields CDR1 SGHRS and CDR2 YFSETQ. There are 16 residues in the CDR3. V was clipped by 1 base and J by 1 base; unmatched bases: 7. Written as DNA, the CDR3 is TGCGCCAGCAGCTTGTTGGGGACAGAATTCCAAGAGACCCAGTACTTC. Amino acids: CASSLLGTEFQETQYF.

The V and J genes are TRBV6-6 and TRBJ2-5, with D maybe TRBD2 (5 bases). The CDR3 runs 16 residues. The ends were cut back, 4 bases at V and 1 base at J, with 16 bases in the middle. The germline gives CDR1 MNHNY, CDR2 SVGAGI (reference sequence). The CDR3 loop reads CASSSRGPLGQETQYF. The CDR3, as DNA: TGTGCCAGCAGTTCTCGCGGGCCTCTCGGCCAAGAGACCCAGTACTTC.

This chain uses TRBV7-3 with TRBJ2-6; TRBD1 agrees at 9 bases. CDR3 length: 19 amino acids. V trimming: 4 bases; J trimming: 4 bases; junction bases outside the gene matches: 14. Germline CDR1 is SGHTA and CDR2 is FQGTGA. CDR3 amino acids: CASSSSRTGVEMGANVLTF. The DNA of the CDR3 is TGTGCCAGCAGCTCCAGCCGGACAGGGGTCGAGATGGGGGCCAACGTCCTGACTTTC.

This clone showed up just once. This chain joins TRBV5-1 and TRBJ2-3; 10 bases fit TRBD2. After removal of 1 base from V and 0 bases from J, the junction contained 23 bases not matched to a gene. CDR3 size: 23 residues. Looked up from germline, CDR1 is SGHRS and CDR2 is YFSETQ. DNA for the CDR3: TGCGCCAGCAGCTTGACGGGACTTCTGTCCGGACTAGCGGCCCATTCTAGCACAGATACGCAGTATTTT. Its protein is CASSLTGLLSGLAAHSSTDTQYF.

The chain carries TRBV19 and TRBJ2-7; D perhaps matches TRBD1 (7 bases). Trimming shortened V by 5 bases and J by 10 bases, and 18 bases separated the two germline ends. The CDR3 has 13 residues. Per germline, CDR1 LNHDA and CDR2 SQIVND (reference sequence). This CDR3 is CASSGSGGLLQYF. The CDR3 coding sequence is TGTGCCAGTAGTGGTTCAGGGGGACTCCTACAGTACTTC.

The genes are TRBV28 and TRBJ2-5, with 10 bases matching TRBD1. The CDR3 is 15 residues long. J gave up 4 bases and V 10 bases, and 12 bases lay outside the gene matches. The V gene's germline CDR1 is MDHEN and CDR2 SYDVKM. CDR3 in DNA: TGTGCCACCGAAAAGTTGACAGGGGGCGGAGAGACCCAGTACTTC. Translation: CATEKLTGGGETQYF.

The chain is built from TRBV5-1 and TRBJ2-5; 9 nucleotides line up with TRBD2. Per germline, CDR1 SGHRS and CDR2 YFSETQ. Trimming cost V 4 bases and J 0 bases; bases outside gene matches: 7. The CDR3 runs to 16 residues. CDR3 sequence: CASSPGTSLYQETQYF. Written as DNA, the CDR3 is TGCGCCAGCAGCCCGGGGACTAGCCTTTACCAAGAGACCCAGTACTTC.

The genes are TRBV19 and TRBJ2-6; 7 bases agree with TRBD1. The CDR3 is 16 amino acids. Germline CDR1 reads LNHDA; CDR2 reads SQIVND (reference sequence). The J segment lost 4 bases and the V segment lost 3 bases, leaving 6 bases of the junction unmatched. CDR3 sequence: CASSIEQGTGANVLTF. The CDR3, as DNA: TGTGCCAGTAGTATCGAACAGGGGACCGGGGCCAACGTCCTGACTTTC.

J is TRBJ2-5 and V is TRBV28; D is uncertain. Germline lookup yields CDR1 MDHEN and CDR2 SYDVKM. This CDR3 has 14 amino acids. V lost 2 bases, J lost 1 base, and 8 bases lay in between. CDR3 nucleotide sequence: TGTGCCAGCAGTTTACAGGCACGCCAAGAGACCCAGTACTTC. It yields the protein CASSLQARQETQYF.

This chain joins TRBV5-3 and TRBJ2-7; TRBD2 might be the D (6 bases). TRBV5-3 is an ORF, with its function uncertain. This CDR3 has 12 residues. The ends were cut back, 3 bases at V and 4 bases at J, with 8 bases in the middle. This CDR3 is CARSSGLYEQYF. CDR3 DNA: TGTGCCAGAAGCTCGGGACTTTACGAGCAGTACTTC.

The chain has TRBV7-3 and TRBJ1-6; possibly TRBD1 for D (5 bases). CDR3 size: 15 residues. V shed 5 bases and J shed 7 bases, with 15 bases lying between them. Germline CDR1 SGHTA, CDR2 FQGTGA. CDR3 sequence (DNA): TGTGCCAGCAGCAGCGGAGGGGCAGGGAATTCACCCCTCCACTTT. It codes for CASSSGGAGNSPLHF.

The chain has TRBV4-1 and TRBJ2-3; TRBD1 matches at 12 bases. CDR3 size: 16 residues. Trimming at V came to 1 base and at J to 7 bases, leaving 6 bases not matched to a gene. The germline CDR1 and CDR2 sequences are MGHRA and YSYEKL. Here the CDR3 DNA reads TGCGCCAGCAGCCAAGCCGGGACAGGGGGCGTGTATACGCAGTATTTT. Amino acid sequence: CASSQAGTGGVYTQYF.

This chain uses TRBV5-4 with TRBJ2-7; 11 bases align to TRBD1. CDR3 length equals 16 residues. Germline values: CDR1 SGHNT, CDR2 YYREEE (reference sequence). Unmatched junction bases numbered 10, after V lost 2 bases and J lost 6 bases. CDR3 in amino acids: CASSFRGGQGETEQYF. The CDR3 DNA is TGTGCCAGCAGCTTTAGGGGGGGACAGGGGGAGACCGAGCAGTACTTC.

The chain uses TRBV12-5 and TRBJ2-1; D is perhaps TRBD2 (6 bases). The V and J ends lost 0 bases and 5 bases respectively, with 14 bases between them. The V gene's germline CDR1 is LGHNT and CDR2 FRNRAP. CDR3 size: 16 residues. The CDR3 nucleotides read TGTGCTAGTGGTTTGGTGCGGGGCGACCTCCACAATGAGCAGTTCTTC. Its translation: CASGLVRGDLHNEQFF.

V gene TRBV2 combines with J gene TRBJ2-7; D might be TRBD1 (5 bases). Germline V CDR1 and CDR2: SNHLY, FYNNEI. The V and J ends lost 8 bases and 2 bases respectively, with 10 bases between them. The CDR3 is 12 residues long. For the CDR3, the DNA is TGTGCCAGCGAAGTACAGGCCTACGAGCAGTACTTC. As protein: CASEVQAYEQYF.

This CDR3 reads CASSQERGSGNQPQHF. CDR3 sequence (DNA): TGTGCCAGCAGCCAGGAAAGAGGGTCTGGCAATCAGCCCCAGCATTTT. The chain joins TRBV7-2 to TRBJ1-5; D remains unclear. With 5 bases removed from V and 2 bases from J, the gap between germline ends came to 16 bases. The CDR3 loop spans 16 amino acids. Germline V CDR1 and CDR2: SGHTA, FQGNSA.

Here the CDR3 DNA reads TGTGCCAGCACCGCGGACGGGAGCTCCTACAATGAGCAGTTCTTC. It yields the protein CASTADGSSYNEQFF. The chain employs TRBV28 and TRBJ2-1, with a possible D match to TRBD2 (6 bases). Per germline, CDR1 MDHEN and CDR2 SYDVKM. Trimming removed 7 bases at V and 0 bases at J, with 13 bases between. The CDR3 extends over 15 amino acids.

This clone was counted a few times. This chain joins TRBV4-1 and TRBJ2-1; 10 bases align to TRBD2. Per the germline V gene, CDR1 is MGHRA and CDR2 is YSYEKL. V dropped 2 bases and J dropped 6; count of bases not matched to a gene: 7. This CDR3 has 16 residues. The CDR3 nucleotides read TGCGCCAGCAGCCAACGAGCGGGAGGGCGGATCAATGAGCAGTTCTTC. Protein: CASSQRAGGRINEQFF.

The chain has TRBV29-1 and TRBJ2-7; TRBD1 is a possible D gene (5 bases). With 4 bases removed from V and 6 bases from J, the gap between germline ends came to 10 bases. Germline V lookup: CDR1 SQVTM, CDR2 ANQGSEA. The length of the CDR3 is 11 residues. The CDR3 DNA reads TGCAGCGTTGGGGGCTGGGGCGAGCAGTACTTC. Protein sequence: CSVGGWGEQYF.

The chain carries TRBV28 and TRBJ2-7; tentative D call: TRBD1 (5 bases). Trimming pared 6 bases from V and 0 bases from J, leaving 9 bases between. The V gene's germline CDR1 is MDHEN and CDR2 SYDVKM. This CDR3 is built from 13 residues. The CDR3 DNA reads as TGTGCCAGCAGATCCGACAGCTCCTACGAGCAGTACTTC. Residues: CASRSDSSYEQYF.

The chain uses TRBV5-1 and TRBJ2-7; D possibly corresponds to TRBD1 (6 bases). This CDR3 has 14 amino acids. V shed 4 bases and J shed 3 bases, with 14 bases lying between them. Germline CDR1 is SGHRS and CDR2 is YFSETQ. The DNA for the CDR3 is TGCGCCAGCAGCGCGGACAGCGTTATCTACGAGCAGTACTTC. Translating gives CASSADSVIYEQYF.

The sample holds a few counts of this clone. The V and J genes are TRBV7-2 and TRBJ2-1, with no clear D. Looked up from germline, CDR1 is SGHTA and CDR2 is FQGNSA. CDR3 length equals 16 residues. V was trimmed by 5 bases and J by 3 bases, leaving 17 bases between them. This chain's CDR3 is CASSQQSGLDYNEQFF. The CDR3 DNA sequence: TGTGCCAGCAGCCAGCAGTCCGGGTTAGACTACAATGAGCAGTTCTTC.

The DNA for the CDR3 is TGTGCCAGCAGTGGGTTACAGGGGGGCGTGGATGGCTACACCTTC. This gives the protein CASSGLQGGVDGYTF. V is TRBV2 and J is TRBJ1-2, with 8 bases matching TRBD1. V lost 4 bases to trimming and J lost 6 bases; unmatched junction nucleotides: 10. Germline V lookup: CDR1 SNHLY, CDR2 FYNNEI. CDR3 length equals 15 residues.

The V and J genes are TRBV12-2 and TRBJ2-1; TRBD2 reflects the table's D call only, with no check against the DNA. TRBV12-2 is deemed a pseudogene. The CDR3 contains 17 residues. Here the CDR3 reads CASRLEYLAGSYNEQFF. CDR3 nucleotides: TGTGCAAGTCGCTTAGAGTATTTGGCGGGATCCTACAATGAGCAGTTCTTC.

The CDR3 is CASSRVAGGADTQYF. CDR3 bases: TGTGCCAGCAGCCGAGTAGCGGGAGGCGCAGATACGCAGTATTTT. This chain connects TRBV14 to TRBJ2-3; TRBD2 matches 10 bases. The V segment lost 4 bases and the J segment 4 bases; nucleotides outside the gene matches: 5. This CDR3 region has 15 residues. The germline gives CDR1 SGHDN, CDR2 FVKESK.

The J gene is TRBJ2-2, the V gene TRBV5-5, with D possibly TRBD1 on 6 matching bases. The germline gives CDR1 SGHKS, CDR2 YYEKEE (reference sequence). CDR3 length: 15 residues. The V gene lost 3 bases and the J gene lost 5 bases, with 14 bases spanning the gap. Written as DNA, the CDR3 is TGTGCCAGCAGCTGGGGGCGGCCCGGGACCGGGGAGCTGTTTTTT. Its protein is CASSWGRPGTGELFF.

The chain combines TRBV7-2 with TRBJ2-1; 7 nucleotides match TRBD1. Germline lookup yields CDR1 SGHTA and CDR2 FQGNSA. Trimming took 5 bases from V and 2 from J; bases not matched to a gene: 3. The CDR3 runs 14 residues. The CDR3 sequence: CASSPDRAYNEQFF. The DNA of the CDR3 is TGTGCCAGCAGCCCAGACAGGGCCTACAATGAGCAGTTCTTC.

The rearrangement joins TRBV27 to TRBJ1-1; D uncertain. The CDR3 loop spans 15 amino acids. The germline V gene has CDR1 MNHEY and CDR2 SMNVEV (reference sequence). Trimming shortened V by 1 base and J by 0 bases, and 9 bases separated the two germline ends. The CDR3 sequence is CASSLCSCVNTEAFF. CDR3 sequence (DNA): TGTGCCAGCAGTTTATGTTCGTGTGTGAACACTGAAGCTTTCTTT.

This clone was found a few times. The V and J genes are TRBV28 and TRBJ1-3; 8 bases match TRBD1. Looked up from germline, CDR1 is MDHEN and CDR2 is SYDVKM. Trimming cost V 4 bases and J 3 bases; bases outside gene matches: 8. CDR3 length equals 16 residues. For the CDR3, the DNA is TGTGCCAGCAGTTCAGGGGGCCCCCCCCGTGGAAACACCATATATTTT. Amino acid sequence: CASSSGGPPRGNTIYF.

V usage is TRBV30 and J usage is TRBJ2-1; D is unresolved. Trimming took 2 bases from V and 4 from J, leaving 6 bases between them. From germline, CDR1 is GTSNPN and CDR2 SVGIG (reference sequence). This CDR3 has 12 residues. The CDR3 here is CAWSYQYNEQFF. In nucleotides, the CDR3 is TGTGCCTGGAGTTACCAGTACAATGAGCAGTTCTTC.

The chain employs TRBV30 and TRBJ1-1, with D possibly being TRBD1 (5 bases). Between the trimmed V and J ends, which lost 5 bases and 3 bases, there was a span of 13 bases. Germline V gives CDR1 GTSNPN, CDR2 SVGIG (reference sequence). This CDR3 has 13 amino acids. CDR3 DNA sequence: TGTGCCTGGTGTAGGGGTCGGGACACTGAAGCTTTCTTT. Its protein product is CAWCRGRDTEAFF.